These T cell receptor beta chains were read from a single sample in a study of blood T cell repertoires in COVID-19. The protocol was immunoSEQ multiplex PCR, while the TCRdb copy is restricted to in-frame clones and leaves out a portion. The table shows some 220,000 clones, with approximately 85% occurring only once. The sequenced sample was peripheral blood. The receptors derive from a woman aged 65 to 85 with COVID-19, enrolled during active disease. CDR3s include the opening cysteine and the closing phenylalanine or tryptophan. The D gene is left open where the match is weak.

d_call	v_call	j_call	cdr3_aa	cdr3_nt
NA	TRBV5-8	TRBJ1-5	CASSLGRGSNQPQHF	TGTGCCAGCAGCTTGGGAAGGGGAAGCAATCAGCCCCAGCATTTT
NA	TRBV6-2/TRBV6-3	TRBJ2-4	CASSTHRDWKYF	TGTGCCAGCAGTACTCACCGGGACTGGAAGTACTTC
NA	TRBV29-1	TRBJ2-1	CGGTLGPQFF	TGCGGAGGGACGCTGGGCCCACAGTTCTTC
TRBD1	TRBV2	TRBJ2-3	CASSRDRDTQYF	TGTGCCAGCAGCCGGGACAGGGATACGCAGTATTTT
NA	TRBV7-9	TRBJ2-1	CASSTSGSYNEQFF	TGTGCCAGCAGCACTTCTGGCTCCTACAATGAGCAGTTCTTC
NA	TRBV4-3	TRBJ1-6	CASSQDLVGSGSSYNSPLHF	TGCGCCAGCAGCCAAGATCTAGTTGGCAGTGGGAGCTCCTATAATTCACCCCTCCACTTT
TRBD1	TRBV29-1	TRBJ1-5	CSVIDRGEQPQHF	TGCAGCGTCATTGACAGGGGCGAACAGCCCCAGCATTTT
TRBD1	TRBV6-1	TRBJ1-1	CASSEASPGQGGAFF	TGTGCCAGCAGTGAAGCCTCACCGGGACAGGGGGGAGCTTTCTTT
NA	TRBV6-1	TRBJ1-2	CASSDRGGSYGYTF	TGTGCCAGCAGTGACAGGGGTGGAAGCTATGGCTACACCTTC
NA	TRBV19	TRBJ1-2	CASSWQNYGYTF	TGTGCCAGTAGTTGGCAGAACTATGGCTACACCTTC
NA	TRBV4-3	TRBJ1-1	CASSQDQGGTEAFF	TGCGCCAGCAGCCAAGATCAGGGCGGAACTGAAGCTTTCTTT
NA	TRBV7-2	TRBJ1-6	CASSLRPGVGSSYNSPLHF	TGTGCCAGCAGCTTACGTCCCGGCGTGGGGAGCTCCTATAATTCACCCCTCCACTTT
NA	TRBV6-5	TRBJ1-1	CASSYSGVSGAFF	TGTGCCAGCAGTTACTCTGGGGTTTCGGGGGCTTTCTTT
NA	TRBV19	TRBJ1-2	CASSSAGYGYTF	TGTGCCAGTAGTAGCGCCGGCTATGGCTACACCTTC
TRBD1	TRBV29-1	TRBJ1-1	CSVEGNSGTGGAFF	TGCAGCGTTGAAGGGAACTCCGGGACAGGGGGAGCTTTCTTT